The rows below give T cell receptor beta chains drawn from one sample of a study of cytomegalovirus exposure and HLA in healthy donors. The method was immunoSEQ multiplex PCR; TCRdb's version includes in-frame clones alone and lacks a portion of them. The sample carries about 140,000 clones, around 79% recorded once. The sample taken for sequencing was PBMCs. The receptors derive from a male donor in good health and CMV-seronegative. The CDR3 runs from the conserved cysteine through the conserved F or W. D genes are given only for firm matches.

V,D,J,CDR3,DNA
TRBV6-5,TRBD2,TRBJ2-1,CASRTSGRSGPFF,TGTGCCAGCAGGACTAGCGGGCGCTCGGGACCGTTCTTC
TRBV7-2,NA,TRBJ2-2,CASSRDGGTGELFF,TGTGCCAGCAGCCGCGACGGGGGAACCGGGGAGCTATTTTTT
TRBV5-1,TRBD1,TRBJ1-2,CASSLGQGGYGYTF,TGCGCCAGCAGCTTGGGACAGGGGGGCTATGGCTACACCTTC
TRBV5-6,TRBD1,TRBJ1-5,CASSLGGDRAAPQHF,TGTGCCAGCAGCTTGGGAGGGGACAGGGCGGCGCCCCAGCATTTT
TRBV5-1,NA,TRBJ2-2,CASSSKIPGTGELFF,TGCGCCAGCAGCTCGAAAATACCCGGGACCGGGGAGCTGTTTTTT
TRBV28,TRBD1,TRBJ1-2,CASSLFGKGAQTNYGYTF,TGTGCCAGCAGTTTATTTGGAAAGGGGGCCCAAACAAACTATGGCTACACCTTC
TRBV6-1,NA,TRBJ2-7,CASSWDNSYEQYF,TGTGCCAGCAGTTGGGACAACTCCTACGAGCAGTACTTC
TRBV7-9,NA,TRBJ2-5,CASSLAVRGQETQYF,TGTGCCAGCAGCTTAGCGGTACGGGGCCAAGAGACCCAGTACTTC
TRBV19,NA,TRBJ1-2,CASREVTYGYTF,TGTGCCAGTAGAGAGGTTACCTATGGCTACACCTTC
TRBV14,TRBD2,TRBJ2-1,CASSQDFLADKQFF,TGTGCCAGCAGCCAAGATTTCCTAGCGGATAAGCAGTTCTTC